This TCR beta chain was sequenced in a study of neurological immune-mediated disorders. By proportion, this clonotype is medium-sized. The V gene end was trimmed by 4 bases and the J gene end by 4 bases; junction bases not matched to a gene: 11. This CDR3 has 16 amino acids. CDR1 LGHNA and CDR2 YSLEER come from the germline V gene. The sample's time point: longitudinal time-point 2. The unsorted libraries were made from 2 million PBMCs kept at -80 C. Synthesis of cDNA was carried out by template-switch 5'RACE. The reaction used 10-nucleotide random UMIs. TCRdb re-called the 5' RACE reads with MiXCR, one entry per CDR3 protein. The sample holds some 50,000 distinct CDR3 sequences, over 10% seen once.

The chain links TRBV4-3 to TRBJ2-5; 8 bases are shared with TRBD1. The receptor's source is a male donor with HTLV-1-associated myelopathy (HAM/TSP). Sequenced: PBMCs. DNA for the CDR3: TGCGCCAGCAGCCGAGACCGGACAGGGCAGGGAGAGACCCAGTACTTC. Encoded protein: CASSRDRTGQGETQYF.